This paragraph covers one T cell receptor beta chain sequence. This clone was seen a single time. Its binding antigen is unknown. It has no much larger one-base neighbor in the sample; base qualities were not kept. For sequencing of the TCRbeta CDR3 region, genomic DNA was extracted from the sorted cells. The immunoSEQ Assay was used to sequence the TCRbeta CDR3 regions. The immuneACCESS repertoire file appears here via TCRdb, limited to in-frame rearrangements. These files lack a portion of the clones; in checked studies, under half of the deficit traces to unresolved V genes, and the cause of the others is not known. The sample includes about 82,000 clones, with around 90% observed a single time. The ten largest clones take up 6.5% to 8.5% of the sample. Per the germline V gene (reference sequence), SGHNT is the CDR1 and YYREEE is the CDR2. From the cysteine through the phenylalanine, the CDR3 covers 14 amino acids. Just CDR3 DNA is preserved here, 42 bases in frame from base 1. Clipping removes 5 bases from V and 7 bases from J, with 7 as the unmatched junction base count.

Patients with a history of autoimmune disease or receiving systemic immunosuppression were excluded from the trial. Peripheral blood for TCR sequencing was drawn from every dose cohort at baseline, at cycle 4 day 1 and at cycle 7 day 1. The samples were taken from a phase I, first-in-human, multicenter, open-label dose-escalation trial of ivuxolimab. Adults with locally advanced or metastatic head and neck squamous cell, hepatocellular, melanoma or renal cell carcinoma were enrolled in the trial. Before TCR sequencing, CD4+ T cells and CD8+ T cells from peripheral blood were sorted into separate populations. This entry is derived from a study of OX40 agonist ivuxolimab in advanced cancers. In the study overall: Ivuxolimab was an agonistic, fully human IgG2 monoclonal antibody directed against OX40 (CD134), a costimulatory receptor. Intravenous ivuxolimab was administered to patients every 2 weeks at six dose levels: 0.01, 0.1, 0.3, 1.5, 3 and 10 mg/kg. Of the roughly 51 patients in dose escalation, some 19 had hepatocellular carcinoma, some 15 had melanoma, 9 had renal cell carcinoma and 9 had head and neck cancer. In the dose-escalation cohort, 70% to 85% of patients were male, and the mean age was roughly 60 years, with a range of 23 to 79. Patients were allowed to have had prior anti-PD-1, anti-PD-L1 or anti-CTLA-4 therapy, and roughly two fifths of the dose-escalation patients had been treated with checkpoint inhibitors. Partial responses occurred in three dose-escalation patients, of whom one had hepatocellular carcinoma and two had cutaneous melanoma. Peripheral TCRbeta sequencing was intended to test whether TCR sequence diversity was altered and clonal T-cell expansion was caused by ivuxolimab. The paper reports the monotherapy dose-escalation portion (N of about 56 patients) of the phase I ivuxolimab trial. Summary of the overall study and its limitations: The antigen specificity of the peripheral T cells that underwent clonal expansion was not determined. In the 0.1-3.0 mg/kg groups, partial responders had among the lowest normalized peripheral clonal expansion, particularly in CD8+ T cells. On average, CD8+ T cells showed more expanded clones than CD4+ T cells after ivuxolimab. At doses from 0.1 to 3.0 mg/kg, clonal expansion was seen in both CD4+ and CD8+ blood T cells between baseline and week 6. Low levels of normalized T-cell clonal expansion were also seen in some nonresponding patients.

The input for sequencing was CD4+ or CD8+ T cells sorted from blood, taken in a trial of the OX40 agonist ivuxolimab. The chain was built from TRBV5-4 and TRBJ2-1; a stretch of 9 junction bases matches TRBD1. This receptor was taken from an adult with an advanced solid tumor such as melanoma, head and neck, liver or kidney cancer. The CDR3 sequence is CASSLGDRANEQFF. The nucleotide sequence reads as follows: TGTGCCAGCAGTCTAGGGGACAGGGCGAATGAGCAGTTCTTC.